Listed here are 24 T cell receptor beta chains from one sample, sequenced in a study of blood T cell repertoires in COVID-19. Clones were read by immunoSEQ multiplex PCR, and TCRdb kept only the in-frame ones, dropping some. The top ten hold under 3.5% of the sample, which has about 250,000 clones, 88% seen once. The specimen sequenced was PBMCs or T cells enriched from blood (not recorded which). Receptors were obtained from a woman in her fifties or sixties who had recovered from COVID-19.

The V call is TRBV4-3, the J call TRBJ2-7; TRBD2 matches 8 bases. The ends lost 5 bases at V and 0 bases at J; junction bases unmatched: 6. This CDR3 is built from 15 residues. Germline values: CDR1 LGHNA, CDR2 YSLEER. The CDR3 DNA follows: TGCGCCAGCAGCTTACTAGCGGACCCCTCCTACGAGCAGTACTTC. Encoded protein: CASSLLADPSYEQYF.

This clone was picked up one time. The V and J genes are TRBV23-1 and TRBJ1-3; unclear D gene. TRBV23-1 is given ORF status, its function remaining uncertain. V was clipped by 2 bases and J by 5 bases, with 7 bases between them. This CDR3 has 13 amino acids. CDR3 in amino acids: CASSQNQRNTIYF. CDR3 nucleotide sequence: TGCGCCAGCAGTCAAAACCAGAGAAACACCATATATTTT.

This clone showed up just a few times. The chain carries TRBV24-1 and TRBJ2-1; TRBD2 matches 7 bases. The CDR3 extends over 14 amino acids. Germline V gene sequence: CDR1 KGHDR, CDR2 SFDVKD. V trimming: 6 bases; J trimming: 4 bases; junction bases outside the gene matches: 5. Written as DNA, the CDR3 is TGTGCCACCAGTAGAGCGGGGTCATACAATGAGCAGTTCTTC. It specifies CATSRAGSYNEQFF.

This chain joins TRBV7-8 and TRBJ1-5; 7 bases line up with TRBD1. Trimming took 3 bases from V and 2 from J; bases not matched to a gene: 4. Germline V gene data show CDR1 as SGHVS and CDR2 as FQNEAQ. The CDR3 totals 15 residues. Written as DNA, the CDR3 is TGTGCCAGCAGCTTGCAGGGGGTGGGCAATCAGCCCCAGCATTTT. This sequence encodes CASSLQGVGNQPQHF.

The gene calls are TRBV10-1 and TRBJ2-3; 11 nucleotides line up with TRBD2. Germline CDR1 WNHNN, CDR2 SYGVQD (reference sequence). This CDR3 spans 15 amino acids. V lost 3 bases, J lost 3 bases, and 2 bases stayed unmatched. The CDR3 coding sequence is TGCGCCAGCAGTGAAGGGACTAGCGGAACAGATACGCAGTATTTT. It encodes CASSEGTSGTDTQYF.

The chain combines TRBV11-3 with TRBJ1-2, with D perhaps matching TRBD1 (5 bases). The V end lost 4 bases, the J end lost 6 bases, and 15 bases lay between the germline ends. Germline lookup yields CDR1 SGHNT and CDR2 YENEEA. The CDR3 extends over 14 amino acids. The CDR3 nucleotides read TGTGCCAGCAGCTGGAATTCAAGGGGCGATGGCTACACCTTC. Translating gives CASSWNSRGDGYTF.

The rearrangement uses TRBV14 and TRBJ2-7; the match to TRBD1 covers 10 bases. The junction had 3 bases not matched to a gene; V was cut back by 6 bases and J by 1 base. CDR1 and CDR2 from the germline V gene are SGHDN and FVKESK. CDR3 length: 14 residues. The CDR3 coding sequence is TGTGCCAGCAGAAGACAGGGGGCATCCTACGAGCAGTACTTC. Translated: CASRRQGASYEQYF.

The chain has TRBV18 and TRBJ2-5; 7 bases are shared with TRBD2. With 1 base clipped from V and 3 bases from J, the junction kept 5 bases outside the gene matches. Germline CDR1 is KGHSH and CDR2 is LQKENI. The CDR3 is made up of 15 amino acids. Written as DNA, the CDR3 is TGTGCCAGCTCACCACTGGCGGGAGCCGAAGAGACCCAGTACTTC. Translating it yields CASSPLAGAEETQYF.

The CDR3: CASSLARGSEKLFF. CDR3 bases: TGCGCCAGCAGCTTGGCGCGGGGTAGTGAAAAACTGTTTTTT. J is TRBJ1-4 and V is TRBV5-1; no reliable D call. The V end was cut by 0 bases, the J end by 7 bases, with 10 bases between. Germline lookup yields CDR1 SGHRS and CDR2 YFSETQ. This CDR3 region has 14 residues.

The table lists this clone with a few counts. Other DNA variants within this sample encode the same CDR3. The chain couples TRBV11-1 to TRBJ2-3; D remains ambiguous. The CDR3 sequence is 15 residues long. The V end was cut by 1 base, the J end by 3 bases, with 11 bases between. Germline lookup yields CDR1 SGHAT and CDR2 FQDESV (reference sequence). CDR3 coding DNA: TGTGCCAGCAGCTTAGAAGCTCAGGCGACAGATACGCAGTATTTT. Translating gives CASSLEAQATDTQYF.

This sequence joins TRBV6-2 or TRBV6-3 and TRBJ1-2, with D maybe TRBD1 (6 bases). Trimming removed 4 bases from V and 1 base from J, with 19 bases in between. This CDR3 has 17 amino acids. Germline CDR1 MNHEY, CDR2 SVGEGT. The CDR3 sequence: CASSFGRGDFGNYGYTF. DNA of the CDR3: TGTGCCAGCAGTTTCGGCAGGGGCGATTTTGGTAACTATGGCTACACCTTC.

The chain recombines TRBV7-8 with TRBJ1-2; TRBD1 might be the D (6 bases). The CDR3 contains 15 residues. V lost 4 bases and J lost 0, with 12 bases in between. Germline V gives CDR1 SGHVS, CDR2 FQNEAQ. CDR3 residues: CASSSDRFTNYGYTF. CDR3 sequence (DNA): TGTGCCAGCAGCTCGGACAGATTTACTAACTATGGCTACACCTTC. The entire variable domain, with the rest obtained from reference TRBV7-8 and TRBJ1-2, is as follows: GAGVSQSPRYKVAKRGQDVALRCDPISGHVSLFWYQQALGQGPEFLTYFQNEAQLDKSGLPSDRFFAERPEGSVSTLKIQRTQQEDSAVYLCASSSDRFTNYGYTFGSGTRLTVV.

The chain recombines TRBV10-3 with TRBJ1-1; 7 bases agree with TRBD1. This CDR3 is 14 amino acids long. After removal of 4 bases from V and 4 bases from J, the junction contained 6 bases not matched to a gene. Per germline, CDR1 ENHRY and CDR2 SYGVKD. CDR3 DNA sequence: TGTGCCATCAGTGGGGACAGTTGGGGCACTGAAGCTTTCTTT. It translates to CAISGDSWGTEAFF.

The chain joins TRBV30 to TRBJ1-4, with 9 bases identical to TRBD1. CDR3 length equals 14 residues. The V segment lost 6 bases and the J segment 8 bases; nucleotides outside the gene matches: 10. Germline V lookup: CDR1 GTSNPN, CDR2 SVGIG (reference sequence). CDR3 coding DNA: TGTGCCTGCTCCCTACAGGGGGCGAAGGAAAAACTGTTTTTT. It encodes CACSLQGAKEKLFF.

This clone has only one observation. This same CDR3 is encoded by further DNA sequences in the sample. This sequence joins TRBV19 and TRBJ1-5; 7 positions match TRBD1. The V and J ends lost 1 base and 1 base, in that order; junction bases with no gene match: 4. Germline V gene data show CDR1 as LNHDA and CDR2 as SQIVND (reference sequence). CDR3 length equals 16 residues. This CDR3 is CASSIGSRGSNQPQHF. Here the CDR3 DNA reads TGTGCCAGTAGTATAGGGAGCAGGGGGAGCAATCAGCCCCAGCATTTT.

The J gene is TRBJ1-5, the V gene TRBV30; D ambiguous. V lost 2 bases, J lost 1 base, and 12 bases lay in between. The CDR3 has 15 amino acids. Germline V gives CDR1 GTSNPN, CDR2 SVGIG (reference sequence). CDR3 sequence reads: CAWSKGGQSNQPQHF. The CDR3 DNA sequence: TGTGCCTGGAGTAAAGGAGGCCAGAGCAATCAGCCCCAGCATTTT.

This rearrangement joins TRBV15 to TRBJ1-1; 11 bases line up with TRBD1. The CDR3 covers 12 residues. J was trimmed by 6 bases and V by 9 bases; bases with no gene match: 3. CDR1 and CDR2 (germline): LNHNV, YYDKDF (reference sequence). CDR3 region: CATGQGAAEAFF. The DNA of the CDR3 is TGTGCCACAGGACAGGGGGCCGCTGAAGCTTTCTTT.

This clone came up once. The V and J genes are TRBV30 and TRBJ2-5; 11 nucleotides agree with TRBD2. The germline gives CDR1 GTSNPN, CDR2 SVGIG (reference sequence). The V gene end was trimmed by 4 bases and the J gene end by 2 bases; junction bases not matched to a gene: 12. There are 17 residues in the CDR3. The DNA of the CDR3 is TGTGCCTGGAAGTGGGCCCGGACTAGCGGGCAACAAGAGACCCAGTACTTC. Its protein product is CAWKWARTSGQQETQYF.

V and J are TRBV9 and TRBJ1-3, with D possibly TRBD1 on 6 matching bases. The CDR3 has 14 amino acids. V was trimmed by 3 bases and J by 0 bases, leaving 7 bases between them. Looked up from germline, CDR1 is SGDLS and CDR2 is YYNGEE. CDR3 DNA: TGTGCCAGCAGCGGGACAGTCTCTGGAAACACCATATATTTT. Translating gives CASSGTVSGNTIYF.

The CDR3 DNA sequence: TGCGCCAGCAGCTCGACAGGGGTGAACGGGGAGCTGTTTTTT. It encodes CASSSTGVNGELFF. The chain couples TRBV5-1 to TRBJ2-2; TRBD1 agrees at 8 bases. The CDR3 totals 14 residues. V lost 3 bases to trimming and J lost 7 bases; unmatched junction nucleotides: 5. Germline V gene sequence: CDR1 SGHRS, CDR2 YFSETQ.

This sequence joins TRBV5-1 and TRBJ2-5, with 7 positions matching TRBD1. Germline V gene sequence: CDR1 SGHRS, CDR2 YFSETQ. The CDR3 loop spans 14 amino acids. V shed 7 bases and J 5 bases; nucleotides not matched to a gene: 11. CDR3 sequence (DNA): TGCGCCAGCTATAGACAGGGTCGATTCGAGACCCAGTACTTC. As protein: CASYRQGRFETQYF.

The rearrangement joins TRBV30 to TRBJ1-1; D is ambiguous. V was pared by 4 bases and J by 5 bases, with 17 bases between. Germline CDR1 and CDR2: GTSNPN and SVGIG (reference sequence). This CDR3 is 14 amino acids long. The CDR3 sequence is CAWTLVGRGTEAFF. CDR3 nucleotide sequence: TGTGCCTGGACACTAGTAGGGAGAGGGACTGAAGCTTTCTTT.

V and J are TRBV7-3 and TRBJ1-3; D call uncertain. The V end was cut by 7 bases, the J end by 2 bases, with 18 bases between. Germline loops: CDR1 SGHTA, CDR2 FQGTGA. The CDR3 covers 16 residues. CDR3 sequence: CASIDLLEEAGNTIYF. The CDR3 DNA is TGTGCCAGCATCGACTTACTGGAAGAGGCTGGAAACACCATATATTTT.

The CDR3 spells CASSFGSSNEQFF. CDR3 sequence (DNA): TGTGCCAGCAGCTTCGGGAGTAGCAATGAGCAGTTCTTC. J is TRBJ2-1 and V is TRBV7-6, with a possible D match to TRBD2 (6 bases). Germline CDR1 is SGHVS and CDR2 is FNYEAQ. V lost 3 bases and J lost 6, with 9 bases in between. CDR3 length: 13 residues.